Listed here are 15 T cell receptor beta chains from one sample, sequenced in a study of CD8 T cells in ankylosing spondylitis. TCRdb processed the 5' RACE reads anew with MiXCR; each CDR3 protein has one entry. The table lists approximately 520,000 distinct CDR3 sequences, roughly 5.2% of them singletons. Study-wide results and limits: A motif of 8 or 9 highly homologous TCR beta variants was seen as apparently characteristic of ankylosing spondylitis blood.

For these TCRs, the target antigens are not known. Sequencing used blood, either unsorted or a sorted T cell fraction (not recorded which). These receptors all stem from a male donor with ankylosing spondylitis.

This clonotype was recorded a few times. The V gene is TRBV7-2, the J gene TRBJ2-6; D is undetermined. V gave up 4 bases and J gave up 0 bases, with 4 bases separating them. Germline lookup yields CDR1 SGHTA and CDR2 FQGNSA. This CDR3 has 14 residues. The CDR3 sequence: CASSSDSGANVLTF. The CDR3 bases are TGTGCCAGCAGCTCGGACTCTGGGGCCAACGTCCTGACTTTC.

This clonotype was counted at least ten times. The CDR3 sequence: CASSLRGLAGVPYNEQFF. The CDR3 DNA reads as TGTGCCAGCAGTCTCAGGGGGCTAGCGGGAGTCCCCTACAATGAGCAGTTCTTC. The V call is TRBV12-3 or TRBV12-4, the J call TRBJ2-1, with 10 bases fitting TRBD2. Unmatched junction bases numbered 12, after V lost 5 bases and J lost 2 bases. CDR3 length: 18 amino acids.

In its sample, this clonotype was seen a few times. This chain joins TRBV10-3 and TRBJ2-7; D could derive from TRBD1 or TRBD2 (5 bases each). Trimming left V 10 bases short and J 3 bases short, with 19 bases between. The CDR3 runs to 14 residues. Germline assignment: CDR1 ENHRY and CDR2 SYGVKD. CDR3 coding DNA: TGTGCCACCTCTGCACCGGGACGGGGCTACGAGCAGTACTTC. Translated: CATSAPGRGYEQYF.

V is TRBV25-1 and J is TRBJ2-1; no clear D. In germline, CDR1 is MGHDK, CDR2 SYGVNS. V was pared by 5 bases and J by 0 bases, with 14 bases between. The CDR3 has 16 residues. CDR3 sequence (DNA): TGTGCCAGCAGTTCTAAAGACCGCACCTCCTACAATGAGCAGTTCTTC. Translating it yields CASSSKDRTSYNEQFF. The whole variable domain, remainder taken from reference TRBV25-1 and TRBJ2-1, is EADIYQTPRYLVIGTGKKITLECSQTMGHDKMYWYQQDPGMELHLIHYSYGVNSTEKGDLSSESTVSRIRTEHFPLTLESARPSHTSQYLCASSSKDRTSYNEQFFGPGTRLTVL.

This clonotype was seen repeatedly, ten times or more. The V gene is TRBV4-2, the J gene TRBJ2-2, with TRBD1 identical over 8 bases. The germline gives CDR1 LGHNA, CDR2 YNFKEQ. The CDR3 covers 15 residues. V was clipped by 4 bases and J by 7 bases; unmatched bases: 8. The CDR3 nucleotides are TGTGCCAGCAGCCCACAGGGGGGTGCGGTCGGGGAGCTGTTTTTT. Its translation is CASSPQGGAVGELFF.

The sample holds a few counts of this clonotype. V is TRBV5-1 and J is TRBJ2-3, with TRBD2 matching 9 bases. The CDR3 runs to 19 residues. J lost 2 bases, V lost 0 bases, and 13 bases had no gene match. The germline gives CDR1 SGHRS, CDR2 YFSETQ. The DNA of the CDR3 is TGCGCCAGCAGCTTGGTTGTGGCTCGGGCGGGAGGGGACACAGATACGCAGTATTTT. Translation: CASSLVVARAGGDTDTQYF.

The sample holds a few counts of this clonotype. The chain has TRBV7-8 and TRBJ2-5; either TRBD1 or TRBD2 may supply D (5 bases each). V was clipped by 7 bases and J by 0 bases, with 15 bases between them. CDR3 length equals 15 residues. Per germline, CDR1 SGHVS and CDR2 FQNEAQ. CDR3 sequence: CASTLSRGYQETQYF. In nucleotides, the CDR3 is TGTGCCAGCACCCTATCCCGGGGCTACCAAGAGACCCAGTACTTC.

This clonotype was recorded at least ten times. V is TRBV5-1 and J is TRBJ2-1; the match to TRBD2 covers 8 bases. Germline V lookup: CDR1 SGHRS, CDR2 YFSETQ. With 4 bases clipped from V and 0 bases from J, the junction kept 3 bases outside the gene matches. The CDR3 runs to 15 residues. The CDR3 spells CASSMSGSSYNEQFF. DNA for the CDR3: TGCGCCAGCAGCATGAGCGGGAGCTCCTACAATGAGCAGTTCTTC.

This clonotype was counted at least ten times. The rearrangement links TRBV20-1 to TRBJ2-3, with 10 bases identical to TRBD1. Per the germline V gene, CDR1 is DFQATT and CDR2 is SNEGSKA (reference sequence). Losses at the gene ends were 6 bases for V and 5 bases for J; bases not matched to a gene: 8. The CDR3 covers 14 residues. In nucleotides, the CDR3 is TGCAGTGCCTGGGACAGGGGAGGAGGAGATACGCAGTATTTT. Translated: CSAWDRGGGDTQYF.

This clonotype was detected only a few times. This rearrangement joins TRBV20-1 to TRBJ1-4, with 9 bases matching TRBD1. After removal of 4 bases from V and 6 bases from J, the junction contained 3 bases not matched to a gene. The germline V gene encodes CDR1 DFQATT and CDR2 SNEGSKA (reference sequence). The CDR3 has 13 amino acids. The CDR3 DNA sequence: TGCAGTGCTAAACAGGGGGCGGATGAAAAACTGTTTTTT. This encodes CSAKQGADEKLFF.

This clonotype was recorded at least ten times. The chain uses TRBV7-9 and TRBJ1-1; TRBD1 might be the D (6 bases). Per the germline V gene, CDR1 is SEHNR and CDR2 is FQNEAQ (reference sequence). V was clipped by 2 bases and J by 0 bases, with 10 bases between them. This CDR3 contains 15 residues. CDR3 amino acids: CASSLRGAMNTEAFF. The DNA for the CDR3 is TGTGCCAGCAGCTTAAGGGGGGCGATGAACACTGAAGCTTTCTTT.

This clonotype was counted many times. The chain carries TRBV9 and TRBJ2-3; D perhaps matches TRBD2 (6 bases). CDR3 length equals 17 residues. Germline V lookup: CDR1 SGDLS, CDR2 YYNGEE. V lost 6 bases and J 0 bases, leaving 20 bases between the germline ends. CDR3 amino acids: CASNPSLGGASTDTQYF. Written as DNA, the CDR3 is TGTGCCAGCAACCCATCCCTCGGGGGAGCTAGCACAGATACGCAGTATTTT.

This clonotype showed up many times. The chain carries TRBV5-1 and TRBJ2-7, with 10 nucleotides matching TRBD2. V lost 3 bases, J lost 5 bases, and 5 bases stayed unmatched. CDR1 SGHRS and CDR2 YFSETQ come from the germline V gene. The CDR3 is made up of 14 amino acids. Here the CDR3 DNA reads TGCGCCAGCAGCTCGGGGACTAGCGTCGACGAGCAGTACTTC. Protein product: CASSSGTSVDEQYF. Based on the CDR3 plus reference TRBV5-1 and TRBJ2-7, the full variable domain is KAGVTQTPRYLIKTRGQQVTLSCSPISGHRSVSWYQQTPGQGLQFLFEYFSETQRNKGNFPGRFSGRQFSNSRSEMNVSTLELGDSALYLCASSSGTSVDEQYFGPGTRLTVT.

This clonotype was observed a few times. The chain joins TRBV28 to TRBJ1-2; TRBD1 aligns across 7 bases. Trimming cost V 5 bases and J 7 bases; bases outside gene matches: 7. The CDR3 loop spans 13 amino acids. Germline-derived CDR1 and CDR2 are MDHEN and SYDVKM. As DNA, the CDR3 is TGTGCCAGCAGTAAAACAGGGGCGGGTGGCTACACCTTC. Translating it yields CASSKTGAGGYTF.

This clonotype has a count of ten or more. This chain joins TRBV12-3 or TRBV12-4 and TRBJ2-2; 10 bases line up with TRBD2. J gave up 6 bases and V 8 bases, and 12 bases lay outside the gene matches. There are 16 residues in the CDR3. CDR3 coding DNA: TGTGCCAGCCGGAGCGGGGGGGCCTTGTCCCCCGGGGAGCTGTTTTTT. This translates into CASRSGGALSPGELFF.